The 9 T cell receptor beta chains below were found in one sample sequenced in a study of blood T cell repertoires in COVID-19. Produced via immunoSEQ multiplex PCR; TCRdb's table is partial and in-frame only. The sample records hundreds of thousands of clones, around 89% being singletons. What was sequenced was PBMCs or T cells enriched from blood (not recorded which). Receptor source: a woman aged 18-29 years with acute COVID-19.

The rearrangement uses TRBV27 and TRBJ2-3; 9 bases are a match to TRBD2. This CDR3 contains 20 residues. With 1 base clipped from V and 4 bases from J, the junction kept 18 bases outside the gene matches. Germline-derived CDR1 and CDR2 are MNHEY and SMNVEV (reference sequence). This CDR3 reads CASSLYPPSLAGDPSDTQYF. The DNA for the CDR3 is TGTGCCAGCAGTTTATATCCCCCCTCTTTAGCGGGAGACCCTTCAGATACGCAGTATTTT.

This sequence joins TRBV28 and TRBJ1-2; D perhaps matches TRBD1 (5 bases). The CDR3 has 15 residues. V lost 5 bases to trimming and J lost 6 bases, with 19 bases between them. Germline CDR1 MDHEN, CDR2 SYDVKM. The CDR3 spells CASSPFTAGTHGYTF. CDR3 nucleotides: TGTGCCAGCAGTCCATTCACAGCTGGGACTCATGGCTACACCTTC.

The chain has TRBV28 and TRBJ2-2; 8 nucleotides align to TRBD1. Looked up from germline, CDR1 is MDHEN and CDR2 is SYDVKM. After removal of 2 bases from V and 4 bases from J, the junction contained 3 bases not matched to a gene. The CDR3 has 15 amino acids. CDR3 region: CASSLQGAGTGELFF. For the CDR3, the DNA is TGTGCCAGCAGTTTACAGGGGGCAGGCACCGGGGAGCTGTTTTTT. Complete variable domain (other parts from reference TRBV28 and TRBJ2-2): DVKVTQSSRYLVKRTGEKVFLECVQDMDHENMFWYRQDPGLGLRLIYFSYDVKMKEKGDIPEGYSVSREKKERFSLILESASTNQTSMYLCASSLQGAGTGELFFGEGSRLTVL.

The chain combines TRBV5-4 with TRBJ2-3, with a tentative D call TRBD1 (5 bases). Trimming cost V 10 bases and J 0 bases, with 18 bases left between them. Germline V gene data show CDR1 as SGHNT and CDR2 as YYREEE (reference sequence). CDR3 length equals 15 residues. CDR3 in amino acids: CALRQSFSSTDTQYF. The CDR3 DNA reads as TGTGCCTTACGACAGTCCTTCTCTAGCACAGATACGCAGTATTTT.

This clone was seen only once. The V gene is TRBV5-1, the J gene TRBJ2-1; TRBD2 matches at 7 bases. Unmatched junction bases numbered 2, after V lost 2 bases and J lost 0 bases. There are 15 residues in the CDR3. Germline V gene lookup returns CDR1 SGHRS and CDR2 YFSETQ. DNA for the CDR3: TGCGCCAGCAGCTTTCGCGGGGGCTCCTACAATGAGCAGTTCTTC. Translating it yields CASSFRGGSYNEQFF.

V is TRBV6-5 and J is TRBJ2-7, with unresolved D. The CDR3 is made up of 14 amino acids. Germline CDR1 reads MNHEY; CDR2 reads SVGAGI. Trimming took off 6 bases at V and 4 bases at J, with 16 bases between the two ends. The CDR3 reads CASSEERFGYEQYF. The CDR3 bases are TGTGCCAGCAGCGAGGAACGATTCGGGTACGAGCAGTACTTC.

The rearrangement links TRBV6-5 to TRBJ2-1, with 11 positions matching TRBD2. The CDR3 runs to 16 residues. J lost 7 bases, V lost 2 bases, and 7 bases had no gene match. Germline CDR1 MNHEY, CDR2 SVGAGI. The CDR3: CASSYRELAGVNEQFF. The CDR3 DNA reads TGTGCCAGCAGTTACCGCGAACTAGCGGGAGTGAATGAGCAGTTCTTC.

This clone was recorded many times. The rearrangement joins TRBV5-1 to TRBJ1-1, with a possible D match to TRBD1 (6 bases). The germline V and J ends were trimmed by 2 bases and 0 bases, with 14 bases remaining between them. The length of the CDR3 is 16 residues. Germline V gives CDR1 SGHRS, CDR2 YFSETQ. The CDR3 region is CASSFSAGTLNTEAFF. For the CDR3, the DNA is TGCGCCAGCAGCTTTTCAGCCGGGACACTGAACACTGAAGCTTTCTTT.

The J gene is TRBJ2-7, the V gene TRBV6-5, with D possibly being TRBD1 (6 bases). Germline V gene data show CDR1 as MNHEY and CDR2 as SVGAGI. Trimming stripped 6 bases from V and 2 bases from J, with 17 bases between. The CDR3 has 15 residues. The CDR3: CASSYTGPGTYEQYF. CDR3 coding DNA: TGTGCCAGCAGCTACACAGGGCCTGGCACCTACGAGCAGTACTTC.